Listed below are T cell receptor beta chains from one sample, sequenced in a study of tumor and adjacent non-tumor tissue in lung cancer. TCRdb fed the multiplex PCR reads into MiXCR, producing one record per CDR3 protein. The profile shows roughly 69,000 distinct CDR3 sequences, 65% to 80% of them singletons. Sequencing was performed on distant non-tumor lung tissue. The receptors originated from a man aged 55 to 70 with non-small cell lung cancer. Both conserved end residues are part of each CDR3.

j_call: TRBJ2-1
v_call: TRBV6-5
cdr3_aa: CTSSYASGIHYEQFF

j_call: TRBJ2-5
v_call: TRBV12-3/TRBV12-4
cdr3_aa: CASSLTGGAKGETEYF

j_call: TRBJ2-2
v_call: TRBV5-4
cdr3_aa: CASSFLAGNTREPFF

j_call: TRBJ2-7
v_call: TRBV6-1
cdr3_aa: CTSSESVGEILYEQYF

j_call: TRBJ2-3
v_call: TRBV6-1
cdr3_aa: CASMGWGNWADTQYF

j_call: TRBJ2-6
v_call: TRBV10-3
cdr3_aa: CAISEHGTSGRDSGANVLAF

j_call: TRBJ2-3
v_call: TRBV20-1
cdr3_aa: CSTPTSGRAGTDTQYF

j_call: TRBJ2-7
v_call: TRBV20-1
cdr3_aa: CSARDITGMIGQYF

j_call: TRBJ1-4
v_call: TRBV4-2
cdr3_aa: CASSQDYGQSREKLFF

j_call: TRBJ2-3
v_call: TRBV11-1
cdr3_aa: CASSPGTGFTDMQYF

j_call: TRBJ2-7
v_call: TRBV6-5
cdr3_aa: CASIGLAGESGFAYEQYF

j_call: TRBJ2-7
v_call: TRBV10-3
cdr3_aa: CAIKAPNSYERYF

j_call: TRBJ1-2
v_call: TRBV11-2
cdr3_aa: CASSVGIGGYTF

j_call: TRBJ2-5
v_call: TRBV5-6
cdr3_aa: CANNQDTQETQYF

j_call: TRBJ1-5
v_call: TRBV6-5
cdr3_aa: CVRSSELTGKVQPQHF

j_call: TRBJ2-7
v_call: TRBV29-1
cdr3_aa: CGDEEPHGTASCEQYF

j_call: TRBJ2-3
v_call: TRBV7-8
cdr3_aa: CASSFRPSGSTDTQYF

j_call: TRBJ2-1
v_call: TRBV5-6
cdr3_aa: CASSGIRDPSIEQFF

j_call: TRBJ2-2
v_call: TRBV6-1
cdr3_aa: CASSEGRRGELLF

j_call: TRBJ2-7
v_call: TRBV11-2
cdr3_aa: CSSSLVASYKQYF

j_call: TRBJ1-2
v_call: TRBV19
cdr3_aa: CASTWMDGRRRNYGYTF

j_call: TRBJ2-1
v_call: TRBV28
cdr3_aa: CASSPLTGRSYNEQFF

j_call: TRBJ1-5
v_call: TRBV10-2
cdr3_aa: CASTNEGREPNQPQHF

j_call: TRBJ1-5
v_call: TRBV28
cdr3_aa: CASSLAGSNRPQHF

j_call: TRBJ2-6
v_call: TRBV10-3
cdr3_aa: CTISEHGTSGRDSGADVLTF

j_call: TRBJ2-7
v_call: TRBV6-5
cdr3_aa: CASSYYGGPYEQYF

j_call: TRBJ1-2
v_call: TRBV29-1
cdr3_aa: CSALSAATTYGLTF

j_call: TRBJ2-5
v_call: TRBV7-2
cdr3_aa: CVSSLRSLRDLIETQYF

j_call: TRBJ2-7
v_call: TRBV6-5
cdr3_aa: CTSSYSRREGSGQYF

j_call: TRBJ2-6
v_call: TRBV11-1
cdr3_aa: CASTRIGRPSGGNVLIF

j_call: TRBJ2-5
v_call: TRBV29-1
cdr3_aa: CSIGFQTETQYF

j_call: TRBJ2-5
v_call: TRBV7-8
cdr3_aa: CVSSHQGRDRGATHYF

j_call: TRBJ2-5
v_call: TRBV27
cdr3_aa: CASGLLQGYQETQYF

j_call: TRBJ1-2
v_call: TRBV6-5
cdr3_aa: CASSRQSGNNYGYTF

j_call: TRBJ2-5
v_call: TRBV9
cdr3_aa: CASSDKDFQETQYF

j_call: TRBJ2-7
v_call: TRBV20-1
cdr3_aa: CSATGTNGRFDEQYF

j_call: TRBJ2-7
v_call: TRBV4-2
cdr3_aa: CASSQAVGRGRLNEQYF